The rows below give T cell receptor beta chains drawn from one sample of a study of CD8 T cells in ankylosing spondylitis. MiXCR was run by TCRdb on the 5' RACE reads, yielding one entry per CDR3 protein. This table has 200,000 or so distinct CDR3 sequences, 20% to 30% appearing once. The specimen sequenced was blood, either unsorted or a sorted T cell fraction (not recorded which). The source is a male donor with ankylosing spondylitis or in good health (not recorded which). The CDR3 runs from the conserved cysteine through the conserved F or W. Each record gives: clone size, J gene, D gene, V gene, CDR3 protein, CDR3 DNA. A D gene is named only where the DNA matches it firmly. Clone size, where shown, is once, few, many, or a class for clones that have expanded.

size: .; J: TRBJ2-3; D: .; V: TRBV7-9; CDR3: CASSLDGWSRSADTQYF; DNA: TGTGCCAGCAGCTTAGACGGGTGGAGCCGTTCCGCAGATACGCAGTATTTT
size: .; J: TRBJ1-3; D: .; V: TRBV29-1; CDR3: CSVVFYGNTIYF; DNA: TGCAGCGTTGTTTTCTACGGAAACACCATATATTTT
size: .; J: TRBJ2-7; D: .; V: TRBV7-2; CDR3: CASSFGVGEQYF; DNA: TGTGCCAGCAGCTTCGGGGTGGGGGAGCAGTACTTC
size: .; J: TRBJ2-1; D: .; V: TRBV5-6; CDR3: CASSLTQAHSYNEQFF; DNA: TGTGCCAGCAGCTTGACTCAAGCCCACTCCTACAATGAGCAGTTCTTC
size: .; J: TRBJ1-2; D: TRBD1; V: TRBV29-1; CDR3: CSVQGSDGYTF; DNA: TGCAGCGTACAGGGGTCGGATGGCTACACCTTC
size: once; J: TRBJ2-1; D: .; V: TRBV7-2; CDR3: CASSHSYGTHNEQFF; DNA: TGTGCCAGCAGCCATTCCTACGGGACTCACAATGAGCAGTTCTTC
size: few; J: TRBJ2-7; D: TRBD2; V: TRBV20-1; CDR3: CSARDPGGREAAF; DNA: TGCAGTGCTAGAGATCCCGGGGGGCGGGAGGCCGCCTTC
size: .; J: TRBJ1-1; D: TRBD1; V: TRBV29-1; CDR3: CSVETGVPEAFF; DNA: TGCAGCGTTGAAACAGGGGTCCCTGAAGCTTTCTTT
size: .; J: TRBJ2-1; D: .; V: TRBV10-3; CDR3: CAISGAGASYNEQFF; DNA: TGTGCCATCAGTGGAGCGGGCGCGTCCTACAATGAGCAGTTCTTC
size: many; J: TRBJ2-2; D: .; V: TRBV2; CDR3: CASSYITSGTGELFF; DNA: TGTGCCAGCAGCTACATAACCTCCGGCACCGGGGAGCTGTTTTTT
size: .; J: TRBJ1-4; D: TRBD1; V: TRBV20-1; CDR3: CSLQGGNEKLFF; DNA: TGCAGTCTTCAGGGGGGGAACGAAAAACTGTTTTTT
size: .; J: TRBJ2-5; D: .; V: TRBV29-1; CDR3: CSVALLQETQYF; DNA: TGCAGCGTTGCGCTTTTGCAAGAGACCCAGTACTTC
size: .; J: TRBJ2-2; D: .; V: TRBV12-3/TRBV12-4; CDR3: CASSFSVGELFF; DNA: TGTGCCAGCAGTTTCTCCGTCGGGGAGCTGTTTTTT
size: few; J: TRBJ2-7; D: TRBD2; V: TRBV10-3; CDR3: CAISESAGAPKGYEQYF; DNA: TGTGCCATCAGTGAGTCGGCGGGAGCCCCGAAGGGGTACGAGCAGTACTTC
size: many; J: TRBJ2-1; D: .; V: TRBV10-3; CDR3: CAISDQGANEQFF; DNA: TGTGCCATCAGTGATCAGGGCGCAAATGAGCAGTTCTTC
size: .; J: TRBJ2-5; D: TRBD1; V: TRBV18; CDR3: CASTGQGRETQYF; DNA: TGTGCCAGCACGGGACAGGGCAGAGAGACCCAGTACTTC
size: few; J: TRBJ2-7; D: .; V: TRBV7-8; CDR3: CASSPHSREWYF; DNA: TGTGCCAGCAGCCCCCATAGTCGGGAGTGGTACTTC
size: .; J: TRBJ2-3; D: .; V: TRBV4-3; CDR3: CASSQDLRDTDTQYF; DNA: TGCGCCAGCAGCCAAGACCTCCGGGACACAGATACGCAGTATTTT
size: .; J: TRBJ2-7; D: .; V: TRBV20-1; CDR3: CSARDPSSVYEQYF; DNA: TGCAGTGCTAGAGATCCTAGCTCGGTATACGAGCAGTACTTC
size: .; J: TRBJ1-1; D: .; V: TRBV18; CDR3: CASSQWQGAFF; DNA: TGTGCCAGCTCACAGTGGCAGGGAGCTTTCTTT
size: few; J: TRBJ2-5; D: TRBD2; V: TRBV20-1; CDR3: CSAKETSGRQTQYF; DNA: TGCAGTGCTAAGGAGACTAGCGGGAGACAGACCCAGTACTTC
size: many; J: TRBJ2-1; D: TRBD2; V: TRBV5-1; CDR3: CASSLGGTSSNEQFF; DNA: TGCGCCAGCAGCTTGGGAGGGACTAGCAGCAATGAGCAGTTCTTC
size: few; J: TRBJ1-4; D: .; V: TRBV20-1; CDR3: CSAQHRASTNEKLFF; DNA: TGCAGTGCCCAACACAGGGCTTCAACTAATGAAAAACTGTTTTTT
size: many; J: TRBJ2-1; D: .; V: TRBV29-1; CDR3: CSVVRLSYNEQFF; DNA: TGCAGCGTTGTCAGGCTGTCCTACAATGAGCAGTTCTTC
size: many; J: TRBJ2-2; D: .; V: TRBV29-1; CDR3: CSGQGQANTGELFF; DNA: TGCAGCGGCCAAGGCCAGGCCAACACCGGGGAGCTGTTTTTT
size: few; J: TRBJ2-5; D: .; V: TRBV9; CDR3: CASSVDPGYQETQYF; DNA: TGTGCCAGCAGCGTAGATCCAGGGTACCAAGAGACCCAGTACTTC
size: .; J: TRBJ2-7; D: .; V: TRBV19; CDR3: CASSIDGGHRGYEQYF; DNA: TGTGCCAGTAGTATAGACGGGGGGCACCGAGGGTACGAGCAGTACTTC
size: .; J: TRBJ2-1; D: TRBD1; V: TRBV12-5; CDR3: CASGLVRGAISGGYNEQFF; DNA: TGTGCTAGTGGTTTGGTACGAGGGGCGATTTCAGGGGGCTACAATGAGCAGTTCTTC
size: .; J: TRBJ1-1; D: .; V: TRBV12-3/TRBV12-4; CDR3: CASSFWGGAHTEAFF; DNA: TGTGCCAGCAGTTTTTGGGGGGGGGCGCACACTGAAGCTTTCTTT
size: few; J: TRBJ2-5; D: TRBD2; V: TRBV20-1; CDR3: CSASLASGQETQYF; DNA: TGCAGTGCTAGTTTGGCTAGCGGACAAGAGACCCAGTACTTC
size: many; J: TRBJ2-7; D: TRBD1; V: TRBV20-1; CDR3: CSARVPGQGATTQYF; DNA: TGCAGTGCTAGGGTGCCGGGACAGGGGGCGACAACGCAGTACTTC
size: .; J: TRBJ2-5; D: TRBD2; V: TRBV29-1; CDR3: CSVGTSGRAGDETQYF; DNA: TGCAGCGTCGGGACTAGCGGGAGGGCCGGGGATGAGACCCAGTACTTC
size: many; J: TRBJ2-1; D: TRBD2; V: TRBV10-3; CDR3: CAISEREGRSGNEQFF; DNA: TGTGCCATCAGTGAGCGGGAGGGGCGTTCGGGCAATGAGCAGTTCTTC
size: .; J: TRBJ2-1; D: TRBD2; V: TRBV12-3/TRBV12-4; CDR3: CASSPLAGGRYEQFF; DNA: TGTGCCAGCAGCCCACTTGCGGGAGGGAGGTATGAGCAGTTCTTC
size: .; J: TRBJ1-2; D: TRBD1; V: TRBV12-3/TRBV12-4; CDR3: CASRSTGGGYGYTF; DNA: TGTGCCAGCAGGTCGACAGGGGGAGGCTATGGCTACACCTTC
size: many; J: TRBJ1-1; D: .; V: TRBV6-1; CDR3: CAAMGPGFRSTEAFF; DNA: TGTGCCGCCATGGGGCCAGGGTTTAGGAGCACTGAAGCTTTCTTT
size: few; J: TRBJ2-7; D: TRBD1; V: TRBV7-8; CDR3: CASSLLDRGGYEQYF; DNA: TGTGCCAGCAGCTTGCTCGACAGGGGGGGTTACGAGCAGTACTTC
size: .; J: TRBJ1-6; D: .; V: TRBV7-6; CDR3: CASSSTATGSSPLHF; DNA: TGTGCCAGCAGCTCGACGGCTACAGGGAGTTCACCCCTCCACTTT
size: .; J: TRBJ2-6; D: .; V: TRBV20-1; CDR3: CSARSTGSSGANVLTF; DNA: TGCAGTGCTAGATCAACAGGGAGCTCTGGGGCCAACGTCCTGACTTTC
size: many; J: TRBJ1-1; D: TRBD1; V: TRBV7-3; CDR3: CASSLLGQGNTEAFF; DNA: TGTGCCAGCAGCCTCCTAGGACAGGGCAACACTGAAGCTTTCTTT
size: many; J: TRBJ2-1; D: .; V: TRBV6-6; CDR3: CASSPGTEQFF; DNA: TGTGCCAGCAGCCCCGGGACGGAGCAGTTCTTC
size: .; J: TRBJ2-5; D: .; V: TRBV20-1; CDR3: CSAKKQGRETQYF; DNA: TGCAGTGCCAAAAAACAGGGAAGAGAGACCCAGTACTTC
size: .; J: TRBJ1-5; D: TRBD1; V: TRBV18; CDR3: CASSPTTGGVEQPQHF; DNA: TGTGCCAGCTCCCCTACGACAGGGGGCGTGGAACAGCCCCAGCATTTT
size: many; J: TRBJ1-1; D: .; V: TRBV20-1; CDR3: CSASSTDEAFF; DNA: TGCAGTGCCTCATCAACTGATGAAGCTTTCTTT
size: .; J: TRBJ2-4; D: TRBD2; V: TRBV20-1; CDR3: CSARRTSGRAPNIQYF; DNA: TGCAGTGCTAGAAGGACTAGCGGGAGGGCCCCGAACATTCAGTACTTC
size: few; J: TRBJ2-7; D: .; V: TRBV5-1; CDR3: CASSLAMDSSYEQYF; DNA: TGCGCCAGCAGCTTGGCGATGGACAGCTCCTACGAGCAGTACTTC